What follows is one T cell receptor beta chain and its context. Its cognate antigen is unknown. This record belongs to a study of beta chain features in type 1 diabetes. General study points: For type 1 diabetes patients, VDJ junctions showed fewer insertions and more deletions.

The sequenced template was cDNA made from the entire isolated RNA. Some clones are missing from TCRdb's copy, which holds only in-frame ones; the method was immunoSEQ multiplex PCR. Among over 150,000 clones listed, approximately 8.1% were seen once. Sequencing used central memory CD4+ T cells from blood. The TCR originated in a man between 18 and 35 years old in good health.

CDR3 nucleotide sequence: TGTGCCAGCAGTGTTGGGCAGGGTGATGGTTCACCCCTCCACTTT. This translates into CASSVGQGDGSPLHF. The chain recombines TRBV2 with TRBJ1-6; a possible D gene is TRBD1 (5 bases). Germline values: CDR1 SNHLY, CDR2 FYNNEI. V lost 4 bases and J lost 9, with 16 bases in between. The CDR3 has 15 amino acids.